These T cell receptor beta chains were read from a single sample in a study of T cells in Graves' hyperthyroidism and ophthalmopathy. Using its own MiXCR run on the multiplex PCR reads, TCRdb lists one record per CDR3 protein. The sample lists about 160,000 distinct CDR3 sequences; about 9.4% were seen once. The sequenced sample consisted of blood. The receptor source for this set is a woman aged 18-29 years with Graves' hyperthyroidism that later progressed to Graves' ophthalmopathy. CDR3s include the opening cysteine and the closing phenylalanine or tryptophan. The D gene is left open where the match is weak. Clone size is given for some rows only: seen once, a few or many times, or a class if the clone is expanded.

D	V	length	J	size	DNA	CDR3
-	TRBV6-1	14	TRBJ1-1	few	TGTGCCAGCAGTGGGGACCAGGGAGGGACTGAAGCTTTCTTT	CASSGDQGGTEAFF
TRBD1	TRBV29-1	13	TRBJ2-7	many	TGCAGCGTCGCCGCGGACAGGGGTGGCGAGCAGTACTTC	CSVAADRGGEQYF
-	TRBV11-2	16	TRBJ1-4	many	TGTGCCAGCAGCTTAGAGTCAGTTTCAACTAATGAAAAACTGTTTTTT	CASSLESVSTNEKLFF
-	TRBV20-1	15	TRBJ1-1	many	TGCAGTGCCCACGACCTAGGTGGGATGAACACTGAAGCTTTCTTT	CSAHDLGGMNTEAFF
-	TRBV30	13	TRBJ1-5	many	TGTGCCTGGAGCCCGGGGCCCAATCAGCCCCAGCATTTT	CAWSPGPNQPQHF
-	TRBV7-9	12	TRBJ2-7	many	TGTGCCAGCAGCTTAGACCCTCGGGAGCAGTACTTC	CASSLDPREQYF
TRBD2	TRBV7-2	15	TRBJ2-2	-	TGTGCCAGCAGTTCGACGACTAGCGGGAGCGGGGAGCTGTTTTTT	CASSSTTSGSGELFF
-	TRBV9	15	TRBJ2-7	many	TGTGCCAGCAGCGTAGTCTGGACCTACTACGTCGAGCAGTACTTC	CASSVVWTYYVEQYF
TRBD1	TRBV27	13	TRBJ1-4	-	TGTGCCAGCAGTCTCCCGGACAGGGAAAAACTGTTTTTT	CASSLPDREKLFF
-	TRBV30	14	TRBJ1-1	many	TGTGCCTGGGGTGCCGGGACAAGGAACACTGAAGCTTTCTTT	CAWGAGTRNTEAFF
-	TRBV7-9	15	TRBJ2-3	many	TGTGCCAGCAGCTTAGGATCTGGCTCCACAGATACGCAGTATTTT	CASSLGSGSTDTQYF
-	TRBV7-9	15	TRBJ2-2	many	TGTGCCAGCAGCCCTATTGCATCGAACACCGGGGAGCTGTTTTTT	CASSPIASNTGELFF
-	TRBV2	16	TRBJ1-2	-	TGTGCCAGCAGTGGTACCGGGACCGCGGCCAACTATGGCTACACCTTC	CASSGTGTAANYGYTF
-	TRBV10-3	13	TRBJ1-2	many	TGTGCCATCAGTAACCGAGAACTTTATGGCTACACCTTC	CAISNRELYGYTF
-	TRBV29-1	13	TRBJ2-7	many	TGCAGCGTTTCGTTGGCGAATACCTACGAGCAGTACTTC	CSVSLANTYEQYF
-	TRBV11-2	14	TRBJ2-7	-	TGTGCCAGCAGCTCTAGTCACAGAACCTACGAGCAGTACTTC	CASSSSHRTYEQYF
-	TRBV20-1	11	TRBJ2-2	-	TGCAGTGCTAGCGGGACCGGGGGGCTGTTTTTT	CSASGTGGLFF
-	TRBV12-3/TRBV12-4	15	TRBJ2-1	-	TGTGCCAGCACTTTAAGGGCAGGGGCCTACAATGAGCAGTTCTTC	CASTLRAGAYNEQFF
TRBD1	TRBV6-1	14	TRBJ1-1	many	TGTGCCAGCAGTCGACAGGGGGCTAGAACTGAAGCTTTCTTT	CASSRQGARTEAFF
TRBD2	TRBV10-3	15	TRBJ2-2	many	TGTGCCATCAACCTAGCGGGAGGGCCCACCGGGGAGCTGTTTTTT	CAINLAGGPTGELFF
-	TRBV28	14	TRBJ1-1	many	TGTGCCAGCAGCTTACAGGTGATGAACACTGAAGCTTTCTTT	CASSLQVMNTEAFF
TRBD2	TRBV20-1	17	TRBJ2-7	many	TGCAGTGCTAGAGATATTGAGTGGGGGGAGGGCCGATACGAGCAGTACTTC	CSARDIEWGEGRYEQYF
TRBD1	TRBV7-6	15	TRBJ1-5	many	TGTGCCAGCAGCTTAGGGGACAGAGTTAATCAGCCCCAGCATTTT	CASSLGDRVNQPQHF
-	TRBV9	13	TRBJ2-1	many	TGTGCCAGCAGCGTAAGATCGGGGGATGAGCAGTTCTTC	CASSVRSGDEQFF
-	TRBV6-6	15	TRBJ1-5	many	TGTGCCAGCAGTTATTCGGCAGAGCCCAATCAGCCCCAGCATTTT	CASSYSAEPNQPQHF
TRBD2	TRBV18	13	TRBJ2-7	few	TGTGCCAGCTCACGGGGGACTACGATCGAGCAGTACTTC	CASSRGTTIEQYF
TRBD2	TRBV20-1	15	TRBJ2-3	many	TGCAGTGCTAGAGATCCCAGCGGGGGCACAGATACGCAGTATTTT	CSARDPSGGTDTQYF
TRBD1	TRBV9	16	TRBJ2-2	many	TGTGCCAGCAGCGTCACAGGGGGCTTCTACACCGGGGAGCTGTTTTTT	CASSVTGGFYTGELFF
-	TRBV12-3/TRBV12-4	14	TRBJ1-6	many	TGTGCCAGCAGTTTAGTGACGGGAAATTCACCCCTCCACTTT	CASSLVTGNSPLHF
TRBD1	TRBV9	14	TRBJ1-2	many	TGTGCCAGCAGCGGAGGACAGGGAGTCTATGGCTACACCTTC	CASSGGQGVYGYTF
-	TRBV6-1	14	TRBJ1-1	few	TGTGCCAGCAGTGAAGCGCTTGGGAGAAGTGAAGCTTTCTTT	CASSEALGRSEAFF
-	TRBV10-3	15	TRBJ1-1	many	TGTGCCATCAGTCCGGAAGGGAGAAGTAAGACTGAAGCTTTCTTT	CAISPEGRSKTEAFF
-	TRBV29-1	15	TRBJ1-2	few	TGCAGCGTTGAAGATGTGCGGTTTTTTGACTATGGCTACACCTTC	CSVEDVRFFDYGYTF
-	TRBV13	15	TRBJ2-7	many	TGTGCCAGCAGCTTGGGGGGAAGGGGGCGTTACGAGCAGTACTTC	CASSLGGRGRYEQYF
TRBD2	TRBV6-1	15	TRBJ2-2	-	TGTGCCAGCAGCCGCGGGGCGGGGGTGTCCGGGGAGCTGTTTTTT	CASSRGAGVSGELFF
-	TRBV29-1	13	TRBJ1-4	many	TGCAGCGGGGGCCAGGCCCGAAGCGAAAAACTGTTTTTT	CSGGQARSEKLFF
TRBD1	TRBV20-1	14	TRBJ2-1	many	TGCAGTGCTGGGGGACAGGGAAGAAGCAATGAGCAGTTCTTC	CSAGGQGRSNEQFF
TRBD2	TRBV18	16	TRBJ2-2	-	TGTGCCAGCTCACCACCGGGACTAGTTCTTTCCGGGGAGCTGTTTTTT	CASSPPGLVLSGELFF
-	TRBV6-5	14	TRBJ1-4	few	TGTGCCACGTCGACCAGGGTGGCTAATGAAAAACTGTTTTTT	CATSTRVANEKLFF
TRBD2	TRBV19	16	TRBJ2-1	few	TGTGCCAGTATGGGGGGAGCGGGGGGCCCCCCCAATGAGCAGTTCTTC	CASMGGAGGPPNEQFF
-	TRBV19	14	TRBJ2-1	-	TGTGCCAGTAGTAAGGGGTTCGCCTACAATGAGCAGTTCTTC	CASSKGFAYNEQFF
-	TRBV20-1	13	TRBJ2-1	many	TGCAGTGCAACCGGGACTCACGTCAATGAGCAGTTCTTC	CSATGTHVNEQFF
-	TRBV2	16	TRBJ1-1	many	TGTGCCAGCGGTAGGCGCAGGGGATGGGGGGACACTGAAGCTTTCTTT	CASGRRRGWGDTEAFF
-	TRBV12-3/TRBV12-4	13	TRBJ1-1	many	TGTGCCAGCAGTTTAAAGGGCTTCACTGAAGCTTTCTTT	CASSLKGFTEAFF
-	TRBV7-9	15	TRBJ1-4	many	TGTGCCAGCAGCTTAGTGGCGCAGGGGTTTGAAAAACTGTTTTTT	CASSLVAQGFEKLFF
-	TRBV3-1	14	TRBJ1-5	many	TGTGCCAGCAGTCCCTCGGGCGGTGATCAGCCCCAGCATTTT	CASSPSGGDQPQHF
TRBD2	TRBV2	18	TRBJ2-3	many	TGTGCCAGCAGTGAAGCTCTAATAGCGGGAGGGCCAAGAGATACGCAGTATTTT	CASSEALIAGGPRDTQYF
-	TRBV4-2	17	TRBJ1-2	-	TGTGCCAGCAGCACCGCTACAGAGGCCGCCCCTAACTATGGCTACACCTTC	CASSTATEAAPNYGYTF
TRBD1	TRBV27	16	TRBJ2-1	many	TGTGCCAGCAGTTTCCCGGGACAGGGGAATCAGAATGAGCAGTTCTTC	CASSFPGQGNQNEQFF
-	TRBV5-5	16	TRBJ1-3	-	TGTGCCAGCAGCCGGGACGCGGGATTACCTGGAAACACCATATATTTT	CASSRDAGLPGNTIYF